The present TCR beta chain was sequenced within a study of a mutant IDH1 vaccine in newly diagnosed glioma. Across the study: Most patients had radiochemotherapy with temozolomide before enrollment; others had one alone.

In the case of this clone: Its antigen is not known.

Libraries were prepared by immunoSEQ multiplex PCR; TCRdb keeps only in-frame clonotypes and omits some of them. The table has about 44,000 clones, less than 95% seen once. As to time point: week 23, last vaccination. Topical imiquimod was applied with each vaccine dose, which held 300 ug of mutant IDH1 20-mer peptide. The TCR comes from a man in his fifties with glioma. Here the sequenced sample was PBMCs, taken from a glioma patient whose treatment included an IDH1 peptide vaccine.

The CDR3 sequence is CASSGERDRGNTEAFF. In DNA form, the CDR3 reads TGTGCCAGCTCGGGGGAAAGGGACAGGGGGAACACTGAAGCTTTCTTT. The chain combines TRBV18 with TRBJ1-1, with 10 bases that match TRBD1. After removal of 6 bases from V and 1 base from J, the junction contained 8 bases not matched to a gene. The CDR3 loop spans 16 amino acids. In germline, CDR1 is KGHSH, CDR2 LQKENI.